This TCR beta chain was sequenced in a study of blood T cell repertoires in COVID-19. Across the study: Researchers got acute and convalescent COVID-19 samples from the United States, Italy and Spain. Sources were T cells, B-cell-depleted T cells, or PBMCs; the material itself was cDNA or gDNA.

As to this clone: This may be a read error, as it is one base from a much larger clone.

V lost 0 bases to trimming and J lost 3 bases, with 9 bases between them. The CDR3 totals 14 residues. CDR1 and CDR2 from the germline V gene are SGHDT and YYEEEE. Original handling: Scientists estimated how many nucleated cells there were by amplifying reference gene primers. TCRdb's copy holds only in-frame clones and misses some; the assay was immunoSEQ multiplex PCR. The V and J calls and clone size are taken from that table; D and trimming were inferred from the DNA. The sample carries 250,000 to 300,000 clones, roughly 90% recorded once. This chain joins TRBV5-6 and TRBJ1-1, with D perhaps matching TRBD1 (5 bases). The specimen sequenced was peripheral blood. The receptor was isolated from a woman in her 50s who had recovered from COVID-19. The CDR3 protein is CASSLGAGYTEAFF. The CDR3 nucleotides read TGTGCCAGCAGCTTGGGGGCAGGGTACACTGAAGCTTTCTTT. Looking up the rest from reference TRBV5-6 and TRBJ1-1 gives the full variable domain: DAGVTQSPTHLIKTRGQQVTLRCSPKSGHDTVSWYQQALGQGPQFIFQYYEEEERQRGNFPDRFSGHQFPNYSSELNVNALLLGDSALYLCASSLGAGYTEAFFGQGTRLTVV.